This record covers a single T cell receptor beta chain. Antigen specificity is unknown. This entry is derived from a study of cytomegalovirus exposure and HLA in healthy donors. Study-wide results and caveats: Three chains tied to CMV proved CMV antigen-specific in vitro. Researchers counted roughly 150 TCR beta chains as cytomegalovirus-associated. Association of some 18,000 TCR beta sequences with HLA alleles was found at 0.05 false discovery rate in a later analysis.

The PCR ran on 60 Vbeta and 13 Jbeta primers. Measured with immunoSEQ multiplex PCR; TCRdb has only the in-frame clones, and not every one. The sample has 100,000 to 150,000 clones; the top ten hold under 2.5%. The CDR3 spans 13 residues. Germline CDR1 MGHDK, CDR2 SYGVNS. With 6 bases clipped from V and 2 bases from J, the junction kept 4 bases outside the gene matches. Material: PBMCs. This clonotype was obtained from a man aged 35 to 55 in good health and CMV-seronegative. V is TRBV25-1 and J is TRBJ2-7, with TRBD2 matching 7 bases. This chain's CDR3 is CASRGTTAYEQYF. For the CDR3, the DNA is TGTGCCAGCAGAGGGACTACGGCCTACGAGCAGTACTTC.